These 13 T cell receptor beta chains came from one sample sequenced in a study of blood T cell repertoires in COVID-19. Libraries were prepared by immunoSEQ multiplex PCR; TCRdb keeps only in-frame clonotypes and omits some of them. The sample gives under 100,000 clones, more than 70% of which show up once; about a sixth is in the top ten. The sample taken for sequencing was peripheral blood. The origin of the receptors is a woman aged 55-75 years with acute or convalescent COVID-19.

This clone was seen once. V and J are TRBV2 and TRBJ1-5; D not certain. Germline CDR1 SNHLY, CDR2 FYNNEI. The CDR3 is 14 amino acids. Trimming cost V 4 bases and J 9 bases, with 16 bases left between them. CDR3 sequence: CASSVLELNGPQHF. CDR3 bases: TGTGCCAGCAGTGTGCTAGAGCTTAATGGGCCCCAGCATTTT.

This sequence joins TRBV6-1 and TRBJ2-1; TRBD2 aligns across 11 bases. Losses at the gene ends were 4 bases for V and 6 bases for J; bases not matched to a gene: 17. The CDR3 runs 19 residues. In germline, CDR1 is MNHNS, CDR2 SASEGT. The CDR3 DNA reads TGTGCCAGCAGTGGACCTCATTCCCGCCTAGCGGGGGGATCCAATGAGCAGTTCTTC. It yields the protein CASSGPHSRLAGGSNEQFF.

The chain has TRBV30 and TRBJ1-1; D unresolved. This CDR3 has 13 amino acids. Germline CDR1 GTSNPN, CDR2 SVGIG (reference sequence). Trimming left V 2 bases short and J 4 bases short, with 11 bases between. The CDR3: CAWSLVRGTEAFF. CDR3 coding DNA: TGTGCCTGGAGTTTAGTTAGAGGCACTGAAGCTTTCTTT. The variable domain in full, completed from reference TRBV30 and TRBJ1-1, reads SQTIHQWPATLVQPVGSPLSLECTVEGTSNPNLYWYRQAAGRGLQLLFYSVGIGQISSEVPQNLSASRPQDRQFILSSKKLLLSDSGFYLCAWSLVRGTEAFFGQGTRLTVV.

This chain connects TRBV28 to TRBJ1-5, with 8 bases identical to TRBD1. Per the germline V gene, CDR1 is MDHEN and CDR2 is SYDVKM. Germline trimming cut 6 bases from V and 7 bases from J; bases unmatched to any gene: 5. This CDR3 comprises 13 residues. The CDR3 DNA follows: TGTGCCAGCAGGACAGGGGTGGCGCAGCCCCAGCATTTT. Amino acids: CASRTGVAQPQHF.

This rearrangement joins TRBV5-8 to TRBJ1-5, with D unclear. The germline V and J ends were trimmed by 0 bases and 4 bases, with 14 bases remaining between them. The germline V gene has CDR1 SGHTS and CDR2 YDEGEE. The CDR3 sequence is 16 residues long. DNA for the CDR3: TGTGCCAGCAGCTTGGGGGGAGGAACTGGGAATCAGCCCCAGCATTTT. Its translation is CASSLGGGTGNQPQHF.

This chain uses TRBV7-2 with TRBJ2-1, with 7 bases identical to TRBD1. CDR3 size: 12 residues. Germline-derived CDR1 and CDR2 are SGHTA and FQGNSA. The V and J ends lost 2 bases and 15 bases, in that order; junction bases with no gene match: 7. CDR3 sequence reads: CASSLTPDRAFF. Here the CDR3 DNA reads TGTGCCAGCAGCTTAACCCCCGACAGGGCGTTCTTC.

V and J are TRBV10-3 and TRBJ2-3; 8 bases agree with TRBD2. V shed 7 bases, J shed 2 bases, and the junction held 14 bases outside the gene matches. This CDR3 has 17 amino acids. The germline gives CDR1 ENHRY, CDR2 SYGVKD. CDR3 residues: CAITGGGLAGHTDTQYF. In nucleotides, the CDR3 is TGTGCCATCACGGGGGGCGGGCTAGCGGGCCACACAGATACGCAGTATTTT.

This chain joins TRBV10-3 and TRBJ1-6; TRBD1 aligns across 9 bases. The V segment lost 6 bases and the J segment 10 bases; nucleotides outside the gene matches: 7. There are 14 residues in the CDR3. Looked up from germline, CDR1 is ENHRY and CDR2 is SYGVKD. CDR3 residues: CAISPGQGRSPLHF. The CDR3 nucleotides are TGTGCCATCAGCCCGGGACAGGGTCGGTCACCCCTCCACTTT.

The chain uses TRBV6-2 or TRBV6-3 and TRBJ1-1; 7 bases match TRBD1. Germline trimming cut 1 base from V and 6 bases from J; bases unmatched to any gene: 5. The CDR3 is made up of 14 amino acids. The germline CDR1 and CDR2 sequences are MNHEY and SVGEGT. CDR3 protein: CASSYFGTESEAFF. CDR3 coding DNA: TGTGCCAGCAGTTACTTCGGGACAGAATCTGAAGCTTTCTTT.

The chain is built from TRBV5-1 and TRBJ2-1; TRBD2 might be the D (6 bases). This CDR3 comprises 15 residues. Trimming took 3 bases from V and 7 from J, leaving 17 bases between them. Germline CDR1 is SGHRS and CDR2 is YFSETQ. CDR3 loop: CASSSLREAGNEQFF. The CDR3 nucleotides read TGCGCCAGCAGCTCCCTGAGAGAAGCGGGTAATGAGCAGTTCTTC.

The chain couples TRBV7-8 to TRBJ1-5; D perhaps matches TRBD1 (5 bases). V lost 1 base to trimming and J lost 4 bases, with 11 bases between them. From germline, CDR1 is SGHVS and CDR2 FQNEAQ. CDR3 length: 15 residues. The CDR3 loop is CASSLGVAGNQPQHF. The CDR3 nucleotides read TGTGCCAGCAGCTTAGGTGTGGCAGGGAATCAGCCCCAGCATTTT.

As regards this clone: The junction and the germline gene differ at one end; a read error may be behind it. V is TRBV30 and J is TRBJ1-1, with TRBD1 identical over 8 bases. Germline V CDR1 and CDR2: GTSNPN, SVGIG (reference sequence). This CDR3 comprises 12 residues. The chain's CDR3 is CAWESRTGYRVF. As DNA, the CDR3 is TGTGCCTGGGAAAGCAGGACAGGGTACCGTGTCTTT. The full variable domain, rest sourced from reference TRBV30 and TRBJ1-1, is SQTIHQWPATLVQPVGSPLSLECTVEGTSNPNLYWYRQAAGRGLQLLFYSVGIGQISSEVPQNLSASRPQDRQFILSSKKLLLSDSGFYLCAWESRTGYRVFGQGTRLTVV.

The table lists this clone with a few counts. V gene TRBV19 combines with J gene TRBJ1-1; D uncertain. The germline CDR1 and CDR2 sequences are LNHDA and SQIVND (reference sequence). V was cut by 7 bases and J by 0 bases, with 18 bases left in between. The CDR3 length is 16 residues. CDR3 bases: TGTGCCAGTAAACCGGGTCAGTTCCTCTTGAACACTGAAGCTTTCTTT. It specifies CASKPGQFLLNTEAFF.